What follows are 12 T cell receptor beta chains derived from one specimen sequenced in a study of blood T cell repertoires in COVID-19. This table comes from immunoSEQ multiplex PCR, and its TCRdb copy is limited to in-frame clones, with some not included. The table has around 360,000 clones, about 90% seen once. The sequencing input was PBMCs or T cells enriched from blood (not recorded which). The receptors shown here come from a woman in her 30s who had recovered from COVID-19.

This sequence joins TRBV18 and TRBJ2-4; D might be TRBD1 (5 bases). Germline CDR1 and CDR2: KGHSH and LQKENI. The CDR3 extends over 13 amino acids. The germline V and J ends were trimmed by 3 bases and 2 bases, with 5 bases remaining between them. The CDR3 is CASSPGPKNIQYF. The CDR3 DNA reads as TGTGCCAGCTCACCGGGGCCCAAAAACATTCAGTACTTC.

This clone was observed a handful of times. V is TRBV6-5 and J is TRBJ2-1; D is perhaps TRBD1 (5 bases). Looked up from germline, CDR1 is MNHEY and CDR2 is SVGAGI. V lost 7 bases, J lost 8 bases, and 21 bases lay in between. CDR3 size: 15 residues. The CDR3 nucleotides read TGTGCCAGCACCCCCTGGCAGGGAACAAGGGATGAGCAGTTCTTC. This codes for CASTPWQGTRDEQFF.

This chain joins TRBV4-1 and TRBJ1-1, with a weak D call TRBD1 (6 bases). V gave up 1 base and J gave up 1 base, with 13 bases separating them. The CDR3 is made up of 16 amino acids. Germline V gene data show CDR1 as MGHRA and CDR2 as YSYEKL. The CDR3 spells CASSQGGGRGNTEAFF. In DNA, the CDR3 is TGCGCCAGCAGCCAAGGCGGGGGGCGCGGGAACACTGAAGCTTTCTTT.

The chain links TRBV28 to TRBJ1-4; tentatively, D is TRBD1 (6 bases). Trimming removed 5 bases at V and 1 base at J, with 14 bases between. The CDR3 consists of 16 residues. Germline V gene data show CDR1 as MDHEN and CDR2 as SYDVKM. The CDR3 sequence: CASSNEGGGTNEKLFF. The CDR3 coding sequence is TGTGCCAGCAGTAATGAAGGGGGGGGAACTAATGAAAAACTGTTTTTT.

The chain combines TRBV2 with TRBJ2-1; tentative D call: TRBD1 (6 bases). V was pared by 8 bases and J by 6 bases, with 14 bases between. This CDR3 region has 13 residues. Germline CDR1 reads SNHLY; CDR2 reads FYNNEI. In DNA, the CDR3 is TGTGCCAGCGACCGGGACATTAGCAATGAGCAGTTCTTC. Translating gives CASDRDISNEQFF.

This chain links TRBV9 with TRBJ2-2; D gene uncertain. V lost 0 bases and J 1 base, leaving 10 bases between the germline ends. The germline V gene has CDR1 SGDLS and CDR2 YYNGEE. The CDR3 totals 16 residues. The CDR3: CASSVGSLRNTGELFF. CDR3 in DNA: TGTGCCAGCAGCGTAGGCAGTTTAAGGAACACCGGGGAGCTGTTTTTT.

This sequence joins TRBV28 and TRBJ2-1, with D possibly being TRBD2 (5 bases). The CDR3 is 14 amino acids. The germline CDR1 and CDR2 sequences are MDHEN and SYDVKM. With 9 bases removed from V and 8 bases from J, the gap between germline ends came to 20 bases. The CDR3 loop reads CASFGLEGYYEQFF. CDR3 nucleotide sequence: TGTGCCAGTTTCGGGCTCGAGGGTTACTATGAGCAGTTCTTC.

CDR3 sequence reads: CASSPGTGGMSNQPQHF. DNA of the CDR3: TGTGCCAGCAGTCCCGGGACAGGGGGTATGAGCAATCAGCCCCAGCATTTT. The V gene is TRBV27, the J gene TRBJ1-5; 11 nucleotides align to TRBD1. This CDR3 is built from 17 residues. Germline assignment: CDR1 MNHEY and CDR2 SMNVEV (reference sequence). Germline trimming cut 5 bases from V and 1 base from J; bases unmatched to any gene: 7.

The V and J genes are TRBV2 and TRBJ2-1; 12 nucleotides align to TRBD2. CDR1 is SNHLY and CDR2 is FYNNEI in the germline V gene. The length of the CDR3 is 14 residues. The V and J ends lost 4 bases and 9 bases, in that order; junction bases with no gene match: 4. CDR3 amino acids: CASSASGRAGEQFF. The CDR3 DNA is TGTGCCAGCAGTGCTAGCGGGAGGGCCGGTGAGCAGTTCTTC.

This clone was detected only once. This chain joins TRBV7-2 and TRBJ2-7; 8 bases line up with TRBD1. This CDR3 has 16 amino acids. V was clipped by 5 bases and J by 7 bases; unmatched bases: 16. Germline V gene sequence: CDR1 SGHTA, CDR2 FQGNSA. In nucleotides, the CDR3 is TGTGCCAGCAGCCTTTCCGGGACAGGACCTATGAGGGAGCAGTACTTC. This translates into CASSLSGTGPMREQYF.

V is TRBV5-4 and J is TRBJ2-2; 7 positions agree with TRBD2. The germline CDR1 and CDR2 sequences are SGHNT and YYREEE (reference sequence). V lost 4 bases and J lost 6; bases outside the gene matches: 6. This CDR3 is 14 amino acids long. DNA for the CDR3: TGTGCCAGCAGCCCCCAGACTAGCTCCGGGGAGCTGTTTTTT. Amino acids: CASSPQTSSGELFF.

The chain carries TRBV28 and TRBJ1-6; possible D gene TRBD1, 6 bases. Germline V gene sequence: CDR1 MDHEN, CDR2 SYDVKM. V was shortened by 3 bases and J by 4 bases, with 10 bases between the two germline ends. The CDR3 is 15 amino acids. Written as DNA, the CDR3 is TGTGCCAGCAGTTTCGGACAGCGATATAATTCACCCCTCCACTTT. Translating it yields CASSFGQRYNSPLHF.